This TCR beta chain derives from a study of blood T cell repertoires in COVID-19. The wider study: The study drew acute and convalescent COVID-19 samples from the United States, Italy and Spain.

The length of the CDR3 is 14 residues. CDR1 is SGHTA and CDR2 is FQGNSA in the germline V gene. V was shortened by 3 bases and J by 6 bases, with 12 bases between the two germline ends. This clone was recorded only once. This table comes from immunoSEQ multiplex PCR, and its TCRdb copy is limited to in-frame clones, with some not included. This sample carries about 250,000 clones, about nine tenths of them seen once, and the ten largest clones take 1.5% to 2%. Participants spanned ages about 18 to 100 years and resided in roughly 22 US areas. V gene TRBV7-2 combines with J gene TRBJ2-1; no clear D. The sequence was collected from a man in his forties who had recovered from COVID-19. Sequencing was carried out using PBMCs or T cells enriched from blood (not recorded which). The CDR3 sequence is CASSLQFSANEQFF. CDR3 sequence (DNA): TGTGCCAGCAGCTTGCAGTTCTCCGCCAATGAGCAGTTCTTC.